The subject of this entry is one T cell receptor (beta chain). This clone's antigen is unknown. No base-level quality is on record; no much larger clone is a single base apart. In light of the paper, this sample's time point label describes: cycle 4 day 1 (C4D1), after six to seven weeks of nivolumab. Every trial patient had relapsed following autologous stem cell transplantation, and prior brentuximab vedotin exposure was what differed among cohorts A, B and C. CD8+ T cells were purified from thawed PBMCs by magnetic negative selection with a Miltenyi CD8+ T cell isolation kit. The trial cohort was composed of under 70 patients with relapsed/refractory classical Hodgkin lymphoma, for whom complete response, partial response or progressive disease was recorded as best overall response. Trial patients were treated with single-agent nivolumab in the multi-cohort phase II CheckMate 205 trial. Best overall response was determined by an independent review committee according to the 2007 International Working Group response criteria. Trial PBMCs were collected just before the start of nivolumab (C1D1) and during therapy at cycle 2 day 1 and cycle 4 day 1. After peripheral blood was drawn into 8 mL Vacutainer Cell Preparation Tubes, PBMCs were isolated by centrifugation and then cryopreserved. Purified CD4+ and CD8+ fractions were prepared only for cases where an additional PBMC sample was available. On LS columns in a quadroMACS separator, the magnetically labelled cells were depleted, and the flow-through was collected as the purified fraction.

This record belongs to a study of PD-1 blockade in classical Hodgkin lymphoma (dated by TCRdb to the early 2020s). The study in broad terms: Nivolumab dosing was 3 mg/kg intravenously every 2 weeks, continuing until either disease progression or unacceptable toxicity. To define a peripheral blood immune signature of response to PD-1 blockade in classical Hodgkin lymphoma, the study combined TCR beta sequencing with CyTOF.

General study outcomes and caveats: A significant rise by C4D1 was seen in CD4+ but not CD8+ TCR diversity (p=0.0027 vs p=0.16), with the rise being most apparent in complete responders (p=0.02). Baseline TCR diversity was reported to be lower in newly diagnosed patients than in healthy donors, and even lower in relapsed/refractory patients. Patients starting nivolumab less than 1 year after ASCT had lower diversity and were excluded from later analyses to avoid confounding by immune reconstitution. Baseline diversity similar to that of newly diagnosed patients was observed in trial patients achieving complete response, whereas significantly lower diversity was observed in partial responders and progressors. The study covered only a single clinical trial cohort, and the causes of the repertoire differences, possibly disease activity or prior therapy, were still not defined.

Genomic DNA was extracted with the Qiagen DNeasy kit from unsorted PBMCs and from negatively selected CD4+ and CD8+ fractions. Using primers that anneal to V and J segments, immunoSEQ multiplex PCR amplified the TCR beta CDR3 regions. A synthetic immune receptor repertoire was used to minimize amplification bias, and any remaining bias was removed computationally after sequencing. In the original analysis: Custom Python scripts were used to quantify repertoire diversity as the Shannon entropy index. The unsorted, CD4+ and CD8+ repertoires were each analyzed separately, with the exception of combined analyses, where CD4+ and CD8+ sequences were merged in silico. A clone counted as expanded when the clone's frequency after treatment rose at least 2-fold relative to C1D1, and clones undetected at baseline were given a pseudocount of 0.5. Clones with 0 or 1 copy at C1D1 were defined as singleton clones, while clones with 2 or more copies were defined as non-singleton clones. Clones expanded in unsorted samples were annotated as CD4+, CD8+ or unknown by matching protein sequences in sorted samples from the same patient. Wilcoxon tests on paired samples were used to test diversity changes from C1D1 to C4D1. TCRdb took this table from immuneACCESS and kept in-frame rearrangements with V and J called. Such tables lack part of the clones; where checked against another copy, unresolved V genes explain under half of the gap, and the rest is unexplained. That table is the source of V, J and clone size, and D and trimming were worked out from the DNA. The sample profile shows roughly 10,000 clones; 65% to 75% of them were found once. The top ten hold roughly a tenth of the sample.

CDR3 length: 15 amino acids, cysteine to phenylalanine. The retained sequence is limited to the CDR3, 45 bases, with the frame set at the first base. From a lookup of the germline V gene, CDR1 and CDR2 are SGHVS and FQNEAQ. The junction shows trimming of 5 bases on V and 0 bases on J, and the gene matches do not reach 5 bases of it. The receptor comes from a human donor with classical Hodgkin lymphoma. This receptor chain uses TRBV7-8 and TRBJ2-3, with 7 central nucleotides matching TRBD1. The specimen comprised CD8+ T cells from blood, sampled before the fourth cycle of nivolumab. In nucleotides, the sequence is TGTGCCAGCAGCGAGACAGGGTCTAGCACAGATACGCAGTATTTT. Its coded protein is CASSETGSSTDTQYF.